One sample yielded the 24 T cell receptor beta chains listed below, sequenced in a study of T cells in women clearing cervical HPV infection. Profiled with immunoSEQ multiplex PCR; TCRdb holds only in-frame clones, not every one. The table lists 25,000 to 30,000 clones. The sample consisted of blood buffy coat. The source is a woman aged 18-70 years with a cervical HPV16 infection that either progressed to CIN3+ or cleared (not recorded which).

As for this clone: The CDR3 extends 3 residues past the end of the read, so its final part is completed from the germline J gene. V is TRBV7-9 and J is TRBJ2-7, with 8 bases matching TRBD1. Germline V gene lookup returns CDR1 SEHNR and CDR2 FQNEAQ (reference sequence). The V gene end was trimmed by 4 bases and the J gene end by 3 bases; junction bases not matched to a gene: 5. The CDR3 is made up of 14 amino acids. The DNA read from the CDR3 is TGTGCCAGCAGCTCCGGACAGGGATACTACGAG. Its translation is CASSSGQGYYE. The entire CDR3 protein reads CASSSGQGYYEQYF.

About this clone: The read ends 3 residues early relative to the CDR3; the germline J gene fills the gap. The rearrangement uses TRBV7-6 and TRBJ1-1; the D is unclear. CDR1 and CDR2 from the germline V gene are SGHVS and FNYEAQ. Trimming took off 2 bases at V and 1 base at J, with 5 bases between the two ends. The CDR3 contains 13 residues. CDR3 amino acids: CASSLSKNTEAFF. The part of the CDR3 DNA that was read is TGTGCCAGCAGCTTAAGCAAGAACACTGAA.

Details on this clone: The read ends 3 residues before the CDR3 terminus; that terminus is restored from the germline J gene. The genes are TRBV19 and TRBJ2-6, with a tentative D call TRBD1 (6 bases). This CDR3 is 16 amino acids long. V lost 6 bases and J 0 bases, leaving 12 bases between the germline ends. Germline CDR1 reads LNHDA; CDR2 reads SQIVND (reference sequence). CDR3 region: CASRQGTRSGANVLTF. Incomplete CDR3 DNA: TGTGCCAGTAGACAGGGAACACGCTCTGGGGCCAACGTC.

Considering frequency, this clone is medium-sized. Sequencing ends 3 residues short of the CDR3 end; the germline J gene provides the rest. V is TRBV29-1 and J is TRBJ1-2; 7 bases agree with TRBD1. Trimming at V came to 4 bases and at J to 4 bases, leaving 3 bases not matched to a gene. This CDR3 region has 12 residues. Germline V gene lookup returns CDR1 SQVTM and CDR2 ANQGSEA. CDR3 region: CSVGQGVYGYTF. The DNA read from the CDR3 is TGCAGCGTTGGACAGGGCGTCTATGGC.

CDR3 DNA, as far as it was read: TGTGCCTGGAGTGTTGTACAGGGAAATGAAAAG. It yields the protein CAWSVVQGNEK. The full CDR3 sequence reads CAWSVVQGNEKLFF. The V and J genes are TRBV30 and TRBJ2-2; TRBD1 is a possible D gene (6 bases). Read sequence stops 3 residues before the CDR3 end, and the germline J gene provides the missing end. Germline CDR1 and CDR2: GTSNPN and SVGIG (reference sequence). The CDR3 runs 14 residues.

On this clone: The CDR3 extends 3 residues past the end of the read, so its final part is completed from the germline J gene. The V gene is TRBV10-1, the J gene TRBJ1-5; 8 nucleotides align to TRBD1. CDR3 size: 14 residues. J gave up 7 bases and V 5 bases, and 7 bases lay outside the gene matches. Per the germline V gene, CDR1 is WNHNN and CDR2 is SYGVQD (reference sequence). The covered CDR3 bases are TGCGCCAGCAGTACCGACAGGGGCGAACAGCCC. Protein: CASSTDRGEQP. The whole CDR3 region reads CASSTDRGEQPQHF.

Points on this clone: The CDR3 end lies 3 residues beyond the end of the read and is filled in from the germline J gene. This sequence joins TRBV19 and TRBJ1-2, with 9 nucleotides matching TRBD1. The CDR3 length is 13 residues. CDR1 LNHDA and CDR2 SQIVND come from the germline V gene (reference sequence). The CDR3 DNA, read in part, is TGTGCCAGTAGTATAGGGACAGGGGACGGC. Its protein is CASSIGTGDG. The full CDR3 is CASSIGTGDGYTF. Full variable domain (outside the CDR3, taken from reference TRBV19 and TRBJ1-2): DGGITQSPKYLFRKEGQNVTLSCEQNLNHDAMYWYRQDPGQGLRLIYYSQIVNDFQKGDIAEGYSVSREKKESFPLTVTSAQKNPTAFYLCASSIGTGDGYTFGSGTRLTVV.

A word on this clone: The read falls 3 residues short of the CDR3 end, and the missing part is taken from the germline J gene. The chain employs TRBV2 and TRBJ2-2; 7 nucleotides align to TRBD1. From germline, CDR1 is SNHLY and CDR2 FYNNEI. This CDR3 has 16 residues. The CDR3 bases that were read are TGTGCCAGCAGTGAACCCATGGGACAGCGTAATGAAAAG. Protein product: CASSEPMGQRNEK. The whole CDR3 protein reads CASSEPMGQRNEKLFF.

The DNA read from the CDR3 is TGTGCCTGGGATGGACTGTCTGGGGTCTATGGC. It translates to CAWDGLSGVYG. The full CDR3 protein is CAWDGLSGVYGYTF. The rearrangement uses TRBV30 and TRBJ1-2; D gene unclear. The observed sequence ends 3 residues before the CDR3 terminus, with the missing tail filled in from the germline J gene. V shed 5 bases and J shed 4 bases, with 17 bases lying between them. The CDR3 covers 14 residues. The germline V gene encodes CDR1 GTSNPN and CDR2 SVGIG (reference sequence).

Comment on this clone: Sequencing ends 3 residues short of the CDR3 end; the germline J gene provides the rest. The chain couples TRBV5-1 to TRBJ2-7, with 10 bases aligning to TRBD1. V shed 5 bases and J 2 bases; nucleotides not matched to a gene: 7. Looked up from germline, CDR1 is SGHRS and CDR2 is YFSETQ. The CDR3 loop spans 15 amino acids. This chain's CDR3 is CASRPVGTGAYEQYF. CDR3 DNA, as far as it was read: TGCGCCAGCAGACCAGTTGGGACAGGGGCCTACGAG.

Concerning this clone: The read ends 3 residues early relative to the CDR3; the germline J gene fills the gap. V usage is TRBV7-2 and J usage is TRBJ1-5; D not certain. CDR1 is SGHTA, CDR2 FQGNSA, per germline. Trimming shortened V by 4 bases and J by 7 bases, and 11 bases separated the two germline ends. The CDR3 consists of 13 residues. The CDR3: CASSSIVLQPQHF. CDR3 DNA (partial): TGTGCCAGCAGCTCGATAGTATTACAGCCC.

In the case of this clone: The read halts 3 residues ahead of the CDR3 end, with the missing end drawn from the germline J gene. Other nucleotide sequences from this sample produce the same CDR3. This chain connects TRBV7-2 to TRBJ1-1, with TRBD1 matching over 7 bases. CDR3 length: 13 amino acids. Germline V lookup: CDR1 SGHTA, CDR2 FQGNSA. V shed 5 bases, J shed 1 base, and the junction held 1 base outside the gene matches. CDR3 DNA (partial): TGTGCCAGCAGCCGACAGGGGAACACTGAA. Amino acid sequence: CASSRQGNTE. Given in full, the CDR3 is CASSRQGNTEAFF.

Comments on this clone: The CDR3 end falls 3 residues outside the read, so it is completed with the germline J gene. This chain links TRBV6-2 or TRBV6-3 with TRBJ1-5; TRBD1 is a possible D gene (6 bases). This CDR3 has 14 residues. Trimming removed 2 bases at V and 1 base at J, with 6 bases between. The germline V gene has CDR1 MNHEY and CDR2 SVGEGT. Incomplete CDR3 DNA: TGTGCCAGCAGTTACGGACAGAGCAATCAGCCC. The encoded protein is CASSYGQSNQP. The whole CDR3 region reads CASSYGQSNQPQHF.

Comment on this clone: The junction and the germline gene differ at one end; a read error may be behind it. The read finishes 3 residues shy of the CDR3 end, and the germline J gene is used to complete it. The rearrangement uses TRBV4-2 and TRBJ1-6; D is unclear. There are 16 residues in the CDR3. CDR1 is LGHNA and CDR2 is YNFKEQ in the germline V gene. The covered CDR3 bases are TGCGCCAGCAGCCGGAACCCAGGATCCTATAATTCACCC. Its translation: CASSRNPGSYNSP. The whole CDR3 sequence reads CASSRNPGSYNSPLHF.

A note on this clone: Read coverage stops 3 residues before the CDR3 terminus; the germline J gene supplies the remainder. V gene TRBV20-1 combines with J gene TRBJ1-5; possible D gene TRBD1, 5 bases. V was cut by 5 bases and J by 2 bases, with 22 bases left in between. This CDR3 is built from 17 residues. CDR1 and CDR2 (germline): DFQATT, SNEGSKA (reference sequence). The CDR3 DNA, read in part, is TGCAGTGCTCCCAGAAGAGCAGGGCCTGGGGGCAATCAGCCC. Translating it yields CSAPRRAGPGGNQP. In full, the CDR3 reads CSAPRRAGPGGNQPQHF.

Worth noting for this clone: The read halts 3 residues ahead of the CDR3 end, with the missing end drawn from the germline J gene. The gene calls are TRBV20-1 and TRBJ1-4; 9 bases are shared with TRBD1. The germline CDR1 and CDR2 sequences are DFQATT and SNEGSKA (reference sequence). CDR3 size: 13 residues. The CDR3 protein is CSATDRGGSPLFF. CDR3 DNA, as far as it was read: TGCAGTGCTACCGACAGGGGGGGGTCACCA.

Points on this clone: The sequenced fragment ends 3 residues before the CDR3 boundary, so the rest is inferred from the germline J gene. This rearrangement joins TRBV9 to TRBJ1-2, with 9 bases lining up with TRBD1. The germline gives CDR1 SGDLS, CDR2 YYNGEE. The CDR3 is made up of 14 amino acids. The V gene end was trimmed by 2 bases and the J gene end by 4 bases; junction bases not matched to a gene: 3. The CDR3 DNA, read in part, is TGTGCCAGCAGCGTTACAGGGGGCACCTATGGC. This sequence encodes CASSVTGGTYG. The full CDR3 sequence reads CASSVTGGTYGYTF. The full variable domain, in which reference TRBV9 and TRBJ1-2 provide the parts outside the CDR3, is DSGVTQTPKHLITATGQRVTLRCSPRSGDLSVYWYQQSLDQGLQFLIQYYNGEERAKGNILERFSAQQFPDLHSELNLSSLELGDSALYFCASSVTGGTYGYTFGSGTRLTVV.

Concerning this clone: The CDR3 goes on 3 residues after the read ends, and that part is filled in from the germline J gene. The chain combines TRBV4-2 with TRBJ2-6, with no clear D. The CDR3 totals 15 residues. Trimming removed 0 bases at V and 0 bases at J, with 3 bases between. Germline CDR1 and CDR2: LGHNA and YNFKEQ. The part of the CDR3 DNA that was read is TGTGCCAGCAGCCAAGAAGGCTCTGGGGCCAACGTC. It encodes CASSQEGSGANV. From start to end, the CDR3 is CASSQEGSGANVLTF.

The chain's CDR3 is CAAQGERGPYEQYF. The CDR3 bases that were read are TGTGCCGCCCAGGGTGAGAGGGGCCCCTACGAG. The chain is built from TRBV30 and TRBJ2-7; D possibly matches TRBD1 or TRBD2 (5 bases each). The read stops 3 residues short of the end of the CDR3; the missing end is completed from the germline J gene. V gave up 8 bases and J gave up 2 bases, with 19 bases separating them. Germline V gene lookup returns CDR1 GTSNPN and CDR2 SVGIG (reference sequence). The CDR3 runs 14 residues.

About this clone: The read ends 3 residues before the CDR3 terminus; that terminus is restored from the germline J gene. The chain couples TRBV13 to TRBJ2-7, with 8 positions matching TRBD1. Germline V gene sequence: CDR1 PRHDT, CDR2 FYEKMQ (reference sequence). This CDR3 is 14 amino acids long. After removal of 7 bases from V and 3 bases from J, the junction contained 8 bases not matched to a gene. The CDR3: CASTSGTGGYEQYF. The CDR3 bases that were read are TGTGCCAGCACCTCCGGGACAGGCGGCTACGAG.

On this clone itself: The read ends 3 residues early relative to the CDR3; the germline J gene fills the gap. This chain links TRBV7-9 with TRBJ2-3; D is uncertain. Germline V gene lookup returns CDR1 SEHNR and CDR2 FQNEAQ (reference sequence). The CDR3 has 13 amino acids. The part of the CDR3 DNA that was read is TGTGCCAGCAGCCCCAAGGTTCAGGAGACG. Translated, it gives CASSPKVQET. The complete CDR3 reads CASSPKVQETQYF.

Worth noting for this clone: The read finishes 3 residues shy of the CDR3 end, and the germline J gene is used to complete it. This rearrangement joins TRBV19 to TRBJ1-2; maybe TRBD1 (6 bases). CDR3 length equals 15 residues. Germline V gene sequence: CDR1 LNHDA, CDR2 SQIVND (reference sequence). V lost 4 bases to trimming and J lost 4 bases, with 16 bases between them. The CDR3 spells CASSTGTPEPYGYTF. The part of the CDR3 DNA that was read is TGTGCCAGTAGTACAGGGACACCCGAGCCCTATGGC.

CDR3 sequence reads: CASSPGTGTKNIAFF. The sequenced CDR3 bases are TGTGCCAGCTCACCAGGGACAGGGACCAAAAACATT. The rearrangement uses TRBV18 and TRBJ1-1; 9 bases fit TRBD1. The read comes to an end 3 residues before the CDR3 does, leaving the germline J gene to fill in the end. The CDR3 sequence is 15 residues long. CDR1 is KGHSH, CDR2 LQKENI, per germline.

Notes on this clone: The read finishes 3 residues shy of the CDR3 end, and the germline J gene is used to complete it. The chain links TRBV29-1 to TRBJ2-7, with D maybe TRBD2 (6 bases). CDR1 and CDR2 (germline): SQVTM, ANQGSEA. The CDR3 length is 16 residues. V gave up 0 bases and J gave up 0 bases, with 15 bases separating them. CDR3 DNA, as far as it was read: TGCAGCGTTGAAGATCAGAAGGAGGGTTCCTCCTACGAG. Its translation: CSVEDQKEGSSYE. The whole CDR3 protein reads CSVEDQKEGSSYEQYF.